This T cell receptor beta chain was captured in a study of blood T cell repertoires in COVID-19. Trimming took 6 bases from V and 1 from J, leaving 11 bases between them. CDR1 MNHEY and CDR2 SVGAGI come from the germline V gene. The CDR3 has 14 residues. Using immunoSEQ multiplex PCR, the repertoire was profiled, and TCRdb retains in-frame clones only, with some absent. Of some 90,000 clones listed, roughly nine tenths are singletons. The chain couples TRBV6-5 to TRBJ2-3; maybe TRBD1 (6 bases). This receptor was taken from a middle-aged man with acute or convalescent COVID-19. Sequencing was carried out using peripheral blood. The CDR3 loop is CASRTGQRTDTQYF. The DNA of the CDR3 is TGTGCCAGCAGAACCGGACAGCGCACAGATACGCAGTATTTT.